The 31 T cell receptor beta chains given below trace back to one sample, sequenced in a study of CD8 T cells in ankylosing spondylitis. TCRdb reprocessed the 5' RACE reads via MiXCR and lists one record per CDR3 protein. The top ten clones hold 32% of a sample with around 39,000 distinct CDR3 sequences, over 10% of them seen once. Sample: synovial fluid, either unsorted or a sorted T cell fraction (not recorded which). The source of these receptors is a male donor with ankylosing spondylitis.

This clonotype occurred many times. The rearrangement joins TRBV2 to TRBJ1-2; 7 bases match TRBD1. Germline loops: CDR1 SNHLY, CDR2 FYNNEI. The CDR3 is made up of 14 amino acids. The trim removed 8 bases at V and 2 bases at J, leaving 8 bases unmatched. The CDR3 here is CASREGAGNYGYTF. The CDR3 nucleotides read TGTGCCAGCCGCGAGGGGGCAGGGAACTATGGCTACACCTTC.

There are a few counts of this clonotype. The chain employs TRBV25-1 and TRBJ1-2, with D tentatively TRBD1 (5 bases). The CDR3 runs to 16 residues. V was trimmed by 4 bases and J by 6 bases, leaving 21 bases between them. Germline V gives CDR1 MGHDK, CDR2 SYGVNS. This CDR3 is CASSVDSSVIPDGYTF. DNA of the CDR3: TGTGCCAGCAGTGTTGACAGTTCGGTTATACCCGATGGCTACACCTTC.

This clonotype came up many times. The chain carries TRBV7-9 and TRBJ1-5; a weak D match, TRBD1 (6 bases). The V end was cut by 1 base, the J end by 8 bases, with 15 bases between. CDR1 and CDR2 (germline): SEHNR, FQNEAQ (reference sequence). The CDR3 covers 15 residues. CDR3 loop: CASSLGLTGFEPQHF. In nucleotides, the CDR3 is TGTGCCAGCAGCTTAGGACTTACAGGGTTCGAGCCCCAGCATTTT.

This rearrangement joins TRBV20-1 to TRBJ2-7; D uncertain. The CDR3 is 13 residues long. Trimming shortened V by 6 bases and J by 1 base, and 13 bases separated the two germline ends. Per germline, CDR1 DFQATT and CDR2 SNEGSKA (reference sequence). CDR3 nucleotide sequence: TGCAGTGCCAGAAGGCCCGGGTCCTACGAGCAGTACTTC. Protein: CSARRPGSYEQYF.

This rearrangement joins TRBV7-9 to TRBJ1-6; D is unclear. Trimming removed 5 bases at V and 11 bases at J, with 16 bases between. Germline values: CDR1 SEHNR, CDR2 FQNEAQ (reference sequence). There are 14 residues in the CDR3. CDR3 region: CASSRGQELTPLHF. The CDR3 bases are TGTGCCAGCAGCCGCGGTCAGGAGCTGACACCCCTCCACTTT.

This clonotype came up a few times. Written as DNA, the CDR3 is TGCGCCAGCAGTGACAGCGGGCGAGGGAATGAGCAGTTCTTC. Protein: CASSDSGRGNEQFF. V is TRBV10-1 and J is TRBJ2-1; D is perhaps TRBD2 (6 bases). The CDR3 runs to 14 residues. Trimming removed 3 bases at V and 7 bases at J, with 13 bases between. Germline V gives CDR1 WNHNN, CDR2 SYGVQD (reference sequence).

This clonotype was observed at least ten times. The chain couples TRBV10-2 to TRBJ1-1; no clear D gene. Trimming shortened V by 3 bases and J by 3 bases, and 5 bases separated the two germline ends. Germline V CDR1 and CDR2: WSHSY, SAAADI. The CDR3 is made up of 12 amino acids. The DNA for the CDR3 is TGCGCCAGCAGTGACGAGTACACTGAAGCTTTCTTT. Encoded protein: CASSDEYTEAFF.

This clonotype has a handful of counts. This rearrangement joins TRBV7-2 to TRBJ2-1; TRBD2 aligns across 7 bases. This CDR3 has 15 residues. V was pared by 2 bases and J by 3 bases, with 4 bases of the junction left unmatched. In germline, CDR1 is SGHTA, CDR2 FQGNSA. DNA of the CDR3: TGTGCCAGCAGCTTACAAGGCGGGGGCTACAATGAGCAGTTCTTC. This sequence encodes CASSLQGGGYNEQFF.

This clonotype is labeled medium-sized. The J gene is TRBJ2-1, the V gene TRBV6-4, with D possibly being TRBD1 (6 bases). This CDR3 has 14 residues. Germline CDR1 MRHNA, CDR2 SNTAGT. Trimming removed 3 bases from V and 8 bases from J, with 14 bases in between. CDR3 bases: TGTGCCAGCAGTGAAGGGGGTCCTGGTGATGAGCAGTTCTTC. Amino acids: CASSEGGPGDEQFF.

This clonotype has only a few counts. V usage is TRBV5-6 and J usage is TRBJ1-5; D is possibly TRBD1 (5 bases). Germline CDR1 and CDR2: SGHDT and YYEEEE. Trimming stripped 1 base from V and 7 bases from J, with 15 bases between. The CDR3 extends over 15 amino acids. The DNA for the CDR3 is TGTGCCAGCAGCTTGAGCCAGGGAGTAGGCCAGCCCCAGCATTTT. It specifies CASSLSQGVGQPQHF.

The CDR3 sequence: CASSPGQGARDTQYF. The CDR3 DNA follows: TGTGCCAGCAGCCCTGGACAGGGGGCTCGAGATACGCAGTATTTT. The rearrangement joins TRBV5-5 to TRBJ2-3, with 11 bases matching TRBD1. The V gene end was trimmed by 4 bases and the J gene end by 5 bases; junction bases not matched to a gene: 6. The CDR3 is made up of 15 amino acids. The germline gives CDR1 SGHKS, CDR2 YYEKEE (reference sequence). Drawing the rest from reference TRBV5-5 and TRBJ2-3, the complete variable domain is DAGVTQSPTHLIKTRGQQVTLRCSPISGHKSVSWYQQVLGQGPQFIFQYYEKEERGRGNFPDRFSARQFPNYSSELNVNALLLGDSALYLCASSPGQGARDTQYFGPGTRLTVL.

At least ten counts were recorded for this clonotype. The genes are TRBV12-3 or TRBV12-4 and TRBJ2-1, with D perhaps TRBD2 (5 bases). The CDR3 loop spans 13 amino acids. V shed 3 bases and J shed 8 bases, with 11 bases lying between them. CDR3 in DNA: TGTGCCAGCAGTTTTGGGCTAGCTTATGAGCAGTTCTTC. It is translated as CASSFGLAYEQFF.

This clonotype was counted only a few times. This chain uses TRBV20-1 with TRBJ1-5; tentatively, D is TRBD1 (6 bases). The CDR3 contains 15 residues. V was pared by 5 bases and J by 4 bases, with 18 bases between. Germline V lookup: CDR1 DFQATT, CDR2 SNEGSKA (reference sequence). CDR3 coding DNA: TGCAGTGCTCTAAACCCGACAGGAGAGAATCAGCCCCAGCATTTT. It codes for CSALNPTGENQPQHF.

The sample holds many counts of this clonotype. The chain uses TRBV6-1 and TRBJ1-1, with 8 nucleotides matching TRBD1. This CDR3 has 14 amino acids. Germline values: CDR1 MNHNS, CDR2 SASEGT. The V gene end was trimmed by 4 bases and the J gene end by 1 base; junction bases not matched to a gene: 2. The CDR3 DNA is TGTGCCAGCAGTGGGGGACAGGAGAACACTGAAGCTTTCTTT. It translates to CASSGGQENTEAFF.

This clonotype was seen a handful of times. This sequence joins TRBV29-1 and TRBJ1-1; D not resolved. The V end was cut by 3 bases, the J end by 8 bases, with 7 bases between. Germline CDR1 is SQVTM and CDR2 is ANQGSEA. The CDR3 consists of 10 residues. The CDR3 is CSVELGEAFF. As DNA, the CDR3 is TGCAGCGTTGAGCTTGGAGAAGCTTTCTTT.

There are a few counts of this clonotype. This rearrangement joins TRBV4-3 to TRBJ2-1; either TRBD1 or TRBD2 may supply D (5 bases each). The CDR3 runs to 18 residues. The germline V gene encodes CDR1 LGHNA and CDR2 YSLEER. The V gene lost 1 base and the J gene lost 4 bases, with 20 bases spanning the gap. Written as DNA, the CDR3 is TGCGCCAGCAGCCAAGCAGCGGCCGTTCGGGCAGGGTACAATGAGCAGTTCTTC. This sequence encodes CASSQAAAVRAGYNEQFF.

In its sample, this clonotype was seen many times. The chain combines TRBV6-2 or TRBV6-3 with TRBJ2-7, with TRBD2 matching over 9 bases. The CDR3 totals 15 residues. J lost 2 bases, V lost 5 bases, and 7 bases had no gene match. Germline V CDR1 and CDR2: MNHEY, SVGEGT. This CDR3 is CASSVGAGGPYEQYF. The DNA for the CDR3 is TGTGCCAGCAGTGTAGGGGCGGGAGGGCCCTACGAGCAGTACTTC.

This clonotype was counted ten times or more. The rearrangement joins TRBV7-6 to TRBJ1-4; D is uncertain. Looked up from germline, CDR1 is SGHVS and CDR2 is FNYEAQ. This CDR3 has 15 residues. With 5 bases removed from V and 8 bases from J, the gap between germline ends came to 18 bases. The CDR3 DNA reads TGTGCCAGCAGCCCGCTGGTTAATGGGCAGGAAAAACTGTTTTTT. Amino acid sequence: CASSPLVNGQEKLFF.

This sequence joins TRBV10-1 and TRBJ2-1; no firm D call. Germline V lookup: CDR1 WNHNN, CDR2 SYGVQD (reference sequence). The CDR3 totals 18 residues. Trimming left V 0 bases short and J 3 bases short, with 18 bases between. The CDR3 here is CASSESNGPCVSYNEQFF. The DNA of the CDR3 is TGCGCCAGCAGTGAGTCGAATGGCCCGTGCGTGAGCTACAATGAGCAGTTCTTC.

J is TRBJ2-3 and V is TRBV9; 7 bases map to TRBD2. The CDR3 has 13 residues. Germline loops: CDR1 SGDLS, CDR2 YYNGEE. After removal of 0 bases from V and 14 bases from J, the junction contained 9 bases not matched to a gene. The CDR3 loop is CASSVGGTIPRYF. The DNA of the CDR3 is TGTGCCAGCAGCGTAGGGGGGACTATTCCGCGGTATTTT.

This clonotype was observed a few times. This chain connects TRBV24-1 to TRBJ2-1, with D maybe TRBD1 (5 bases). The CDR3 is 13 amino acids. V was shortened by 8 bases and J by 8 bases, with 15 bases between the two germline ends. Germline CDR1 and CDR2: KGHDR and SFDVKD. CDR3: CATKQEGRYEQFF. For the CDR3, the DNA is TGTGCCACCAAACAGGAAGGTCGGTATGAGCAGTTCTTC.

The V gene is TRBV12-3 or TRBV12-4, the J gene TRBJ2-5, with unresolved D. CDR3 size: 12 residues. V lost 4 bases and J lost 4, with 7 bases in between. Here the CDR3 DNA reads TGTGCCAGCAGTTACGACACAGAGACCCAGTACTTC. The encoded protein is CASSYDTETQYF.

At least ten counts were recorded for this clonotype. This chain links TRBV5-1 with TRBJ1-1; no definite D call. CDR1 and CDR2 from the germline V gene are SGHRS and YFSETQ. The V end lost 4 bases, the J end lost 3 bases, and 25 bases lay between the germline ends. The CDR3 extends over 18 amino acids. The CDR3 DNA reads as TGCGCCAGCAGCGCGAGCCCAGCGGGCTCTGCGACCTACACTGAAGCTTTCTTT. Translated, it gives CASSASPAGSATYTEAFF.

This clonotype was recorded at least ten times. This chain links TRBV7-2 with TRBJ2-7; TRBD1 aligns across 10 bases. CDR1 and CDR2 from the germline V gene are SGHTA and FQGNSA. The trim removed 5 bases at V and 4 bases at J, leaving 5 bases unmatched. This CDR3 is built from 14 residues. The CDR3 sequence: CASSPGTGEYEQYF. As DNA, the CDR3 is TGTGCCAGCAGCCCCGGGACAGGGGAATACGAGCAGTACTTC.

In the case of this clonotype: The CDR3 ends on some other residue instead of the conserved phenylalanine or tryptophan, so this is likely a read error. The DNA is left out, because the CDR3 cannot be placed on it with certainty; the CDR3 is given as TCRdb lists it. The rearrangement joins TRBV5-1 to TRBJ2-5; the table names TRBD1, a call not compared with the DNA. With termini counted, the CDR3 has 13 amino acids. The germline V gene has CDR1 SGHRS and CDR2 YFSETQ. CDR3 protein: CASSFGTGGLIFL.

The gene calls are TRBV4-3 and TRBJ2-1, with 10 bases identical to TRBD2. This CDR3 contains 20 residues. With V trimmed by 1 base and J by 4 bases, 16 bases remained unmatched. The germline CDR1 and CDR2 sequences are LGHNA and YSLEER. CDR3 DNA sequence: TGCGCCAGCAGCCAAGGGCTAGCGGCCCTAGCGGGAGAACGTTACAATGAGCAGTTCTTC. Encoded protein: CASSQGLAALAGERYNEQFF.

This chain links TRBV4-3 with TRBJ2-2, with D unclear. Germline CDR1 and CDR2: LGHNA and YSLEER. The V gene lost 0 bases and the J gene lost 0 bases, with 17 bases spanning the gap. CDR3 length: 19 amino acids. The CDR3 region is CASSQDNARMEANTGELFF. The CDR3 DNA sequence: TGCGCCAGCAGCCAAGATAATGCGAGAATGGAAGCGAACACCGGGGAGCTGTTTTTT.

This clonotype was counted between two and nine times. J is TRBJ2-5 and V is TRBV6-1, with 9 bases lining up with TRBD2. Germline lookup yields CDR1 MNHNS and CDR2 SASEGT. The CDR3 length is 14 residues. V trimming: 3 bases; J trimming: 2 bases; junction bases outside the gene matches: 1. CDR3 in DNA: TGTGCCAGCAGTGAGGCGGGGGGGCAAGAGACCCAGTACTTC. This translates into CASSEAGGQETQYF.

This clonotype has at least ten counts. CDR3 sequence reads: CAIAGEGGPYTGELFF. The CDR3 bases are TGTGCCATCGCTGGGGAGGGGGGGCCTTACACCGGGGAGCTGTTTTTT. The chain is built from TRBV10-3 and TRBJ2-2, with a tentative D call TRBD2 (7 bases). V shed 8 bases and J shed 3 bases, with 19 bases lying between them. Germline CDR1 and CDR2: ENHRY and SYGVKD. This CDR3 region has 16 residues.

This clonotype was recorded at least ten times. The chain recombines TRBV7-8 with TRBJ2-7; TRBD2 matches 7 bases. V lost 5 bases, J lost 3 bases, and 7 bases stayed unmatched. The CDR3 is made up of 14 amino acids. Looked up from germline, CDR1 is SGHVS and CDR2 is FQNEAQ. CDR3 loop: CASSAGTIDYEQYF. The CDR3 region has the DNA TGTGCCAGCAGCGCCGGGACTATAGACTACGAGCAGTACTTC.

This clonotype was seen many times. V and J are TRBV15 and TRBJ1-2; maybe TRBD1 (6 bases). The germline V gene encodes CDR1 LNHNV and CDR2 YYDKDF (reference sequence). V lost 5 bases, J lost 0 bases, and 13 bases lay in between. The length of the CDR3 is 15 residues. The CDR3 here is CATSGYRGANYGYTF. The DNA for the CDR3 is TGTGCCACCAGCGGCTATAGGGGGGCTAACTATGGCTACACCTTC. Based on the CDR3 plus reference TRBV15 and TRBJ1-2, the full variable domain is DAMVIQNPRYQVTQFGKPVTLSCSQTLNHNVMYWYQQKSSQAPKLLFHYYDKDFNNEADTPDNFQSRRPNTSFCFLDIRSPGLGDTAMYLCATSGYRGANYGYTFGSGTRLTVV.